A single TCR beta chain is shown here with its context. Its cognate antigen is unknown. These data come from a study of blood T cells in healthy people across ages. Study conclusions and caveats: Diversity figures based on one million T cells were deemed too low. Diversity was higher, and naive CD4+ cells more numerous, in long-lived donors than in aged donors. CMV status of donors was not determined, possibly confounding expanded clonotype changes.

J gave up 4 bases and V 8 bases, and 6 bases lay outside the gene matches. The CDR3 is 12 amino acids. The V gene's germline CDR1 is DFQATT and CDR2 SNEGSKA (reference sequence). A second PCR of 7 to 11 cycles used a sample-barcoded 5' primer and a J-beta primer mix. TCRdb re-derived calls from the 5' RACE reads in MiXCR, one entry per CDR3 protein. This table has 700,000 or so distinct CDR3 sequences, about 20% appearing once. The sample taken for sequencing was blood. The rearrangement joins TRBV20-1 to TRBJ1-2, with 8 nucleotides matching TRBD1. This TCR was sampled from a man aged 70-80 years in good health. The chain's CDR3 is CSTPTGAYGYTF. The CDR3 DNA sequence: TGCAGTACCCCGACAGGGGCCTATGGCTACACCTTC.